This TCR beta chain was sequenced for a study of cytotoxic CD8 clonotypes in ibrutinib-treated CLL. This table comes from immunoSEQ multiplex PCR, and its TCRdb copy is limited to in-frame clones, with some not included. The sample lists approximately 330,000 clones, 80% occurring once. Whole-study results and caveats: Baseline clonality, above age-matched healthy donor levels, tracked circulating CD8+ T-cell counts.

In regard to this clone: The antigen remains undetermined.

CDR1 is SGHVS and CDR2 is FQNEAQ in the germline V gene. CDR3 size: 11 residues. Trimming removed 5 bases from V and 2 bases from J, with 2 bases in between. PBMCs that had been cryopreserved were the source of 1.5 to 2 micrograms of genomic DNA for TCR beta libraries. This chain connects TRBV7-8 to TRBJ2-3; D is undetermined. This material consisted of PBMCs, taken before ibrutinib treatment. The receptor was isolated from a human donor with chronic lymphocytic leukemia. DNA for the CDR3: TGTGCCAGCAGCCTCACAGATACGCAGTATTTT. This encodes CASSLTDTQYF. Drawing the rest from reference TRBV7-8 and TRBJ2-3, the complete variable domain is GAGVSQSPRYKVAKRGQDVALRCDPISGHVSLFWYQQALGQGPEFLTYFQNEAQLDKSGLPSDRFFAERPEGSVSTLKIQRTQQEDSAVYLCASSLTDTQYFGPGTRLTVL.